Given below is one T cell receptor (beta chain) in context. This clone was recorded once. The antigen this receptor binds is unknown. Base qualities are not at hand, and no much larger clone is one base apart. According to the study, the label for this sample's time point signals: cells obtained before transplantation from donor or recipient. CD3+CD4+ and CD3+CD8+ populations were FACS-sorted from unstimulated pre-transplant donor and recipient cells taken from spleen or lymph nodes. The sample is drawn from a study of graft-versus-host responses after intestinal transplantation (dated by TCRdb to the early 2020s). At the level of the whole study: Multivisceral, liver-intestinal, or isolated intestinal transplants were received by the recipients. Rather than going through the commercial service, samples from a few later patients were sequenced in-house on an Illumina MiSeq and processed with MiXCR. Alloreactive clones were identified by sequencing pre-transplant mixed lymphocyte reaction products and comparing these products with unstimulated pre-transplant donor and recipient T cells. Every recipient was given anti-thymocyte globulin induction, then maintenance tacrolimus and steroids for 3 to 4 years. Of the 20 to 25 intestinal transplant recipients enrolled in the cohort, one of whom was a retransplant, a few patients without pretransplant specimens were excluded. A peak of at least 4% donor T cells among recipient peripheral blood mononuclear cells was the definition used for donor T cell macrochimerism. Graft-versus-host and host-versus-graft alloreactive T cell clones were tracked in the graft, circulation and bone marrow after intestinal transplantation using bulk TCR-beta CDR3 sequencing. Overall study outcomes, separate from this receptor: In patients with donor T cell macrochimerism, the allografts had high GvH to HvG T cell clonal ratios. The conclusions were limited by the relatively low number and heterogeneity of the intestinal transplant patients. Peak levels of circulating GvH clones were associated with declines in HvG clones early after transplant. GvH clones were found in recipient bone marrow, and some of the GvH clones appeared earlier in ileal mucosa or blood, which is consistent with an intestinal mucosal origin.

The library was generated by the immunoSEQ multiplex PCR assay. For most patients, genomic DNA was isolated with the Qiagen DNeasy Blood and Tissue Kit and sent frozen to Adaptive Biotechnologies for TCR sequencing. For most patients, genomic DNA was subjected to high-throughput TCR-beta CDR3 sequencing by Adaptive Biotechnologies. From the authors' description of their analysis: Adaptive's ImmunoSEQ software supplied the TCR sequencing data for around 19 patients, while MiXCR and VDJtools were used to process three other patients. CD4 versus CD8 sorting errors were corrected by removing sequences found in both subsets at a frequency ratio below 5:1. CDR3 nucleotide sequences shared between donor and recipient were removed because their origin could not be assigned. To count as alloreactive, a clone needed at least 2-fold expansion over unstimulated cells and a minimum CFSE-low frequency of 0.002% (template counts) or 0.001% (read counts). Clones detected in sequenced pre-transplant spleen, lymph node, or MLR CFSE-low populations of the donor or recipient were defined as mappable. Cumulative frequency of alloreactive clones was calculated as a percentage of all sequences weighted by copy number. Here the immuneACCESS table is served through TCRdb, limited to in-frame sequences with V and J called. Missing clones are a known gap in these copies; in checked studies unresolved V genes cover under half, and the rest lacks a known reason. The D gene and trimming were derived from the DNA, and the V and J assignments and clone size from that table. Counted in this sample were about 73,000 clones; around 91% of them appeared once. Clones ranked in the top ten supply less than 5% of the sample.

Sequences were derived from unstimulated CD8+ T cells sorted from spleen or lymph node cells, sampled before transplant. The receptor was isolated from a human donor who was the organ donor for an intestinal transplant.

The CDR3 protein is CASSLLGTGTTGELFF. The DNA sequence is TGCGCCAGCAGTCTCCTAGGGACAGGGACCACCGGGGAGCTGTTTTTT. In this chain, TRBV23-1 is recombined with TRBJ2-2, and 9 bases in between align with TRBD1. TRBV23-1 is an ORF for which the function is uncertain. Germline trimming amounts to 4 bases on V and 4 bases on J, with 7 as the count of junction bases outside the gene matches. CDR3 length: 16 amino acids, cysteine to phenylalanine. The sequence is cut down to CDR3 DNA, 48 bases in frame from base 1.